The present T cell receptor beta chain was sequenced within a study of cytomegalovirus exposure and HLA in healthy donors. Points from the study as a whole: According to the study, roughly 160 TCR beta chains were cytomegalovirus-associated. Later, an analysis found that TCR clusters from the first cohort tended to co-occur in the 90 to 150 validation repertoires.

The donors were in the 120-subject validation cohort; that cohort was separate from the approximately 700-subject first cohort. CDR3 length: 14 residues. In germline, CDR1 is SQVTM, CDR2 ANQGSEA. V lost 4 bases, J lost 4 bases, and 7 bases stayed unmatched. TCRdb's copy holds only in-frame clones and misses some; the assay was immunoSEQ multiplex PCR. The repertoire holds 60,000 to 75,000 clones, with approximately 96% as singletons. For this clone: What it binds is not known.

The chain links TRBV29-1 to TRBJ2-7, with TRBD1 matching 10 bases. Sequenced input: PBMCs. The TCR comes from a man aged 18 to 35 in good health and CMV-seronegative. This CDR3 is CSVAGTGVVYEQYF. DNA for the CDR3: TGCAGCGTTGCCGGGACAGGGGTTGTATACGAGCAGTACTTC.